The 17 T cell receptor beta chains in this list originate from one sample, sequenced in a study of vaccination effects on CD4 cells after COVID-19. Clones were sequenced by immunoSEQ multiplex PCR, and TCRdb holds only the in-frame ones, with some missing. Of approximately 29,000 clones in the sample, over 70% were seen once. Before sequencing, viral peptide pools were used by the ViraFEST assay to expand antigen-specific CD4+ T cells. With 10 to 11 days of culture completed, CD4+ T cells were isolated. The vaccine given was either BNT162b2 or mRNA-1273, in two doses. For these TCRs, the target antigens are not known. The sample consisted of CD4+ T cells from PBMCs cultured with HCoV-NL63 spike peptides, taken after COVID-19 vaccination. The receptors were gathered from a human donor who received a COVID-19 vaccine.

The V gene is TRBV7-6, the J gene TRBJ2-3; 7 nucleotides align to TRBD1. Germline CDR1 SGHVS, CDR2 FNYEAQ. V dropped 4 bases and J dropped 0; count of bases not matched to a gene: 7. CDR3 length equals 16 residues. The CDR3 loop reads CASSSPTGSSTDTQYF. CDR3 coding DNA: TGTGCCAGCAGCTCGCCGACAGGGAGTAGCACAGATACGCAGTATTTT.

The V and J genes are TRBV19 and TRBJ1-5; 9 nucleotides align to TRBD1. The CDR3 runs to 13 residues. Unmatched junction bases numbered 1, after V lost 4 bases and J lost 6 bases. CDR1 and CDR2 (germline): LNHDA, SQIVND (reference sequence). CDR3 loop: CASSRTGVQPQHF. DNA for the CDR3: TGTGCCAGTAGTAGGACAGGGGTTCAGCCCCAGCATTTT.

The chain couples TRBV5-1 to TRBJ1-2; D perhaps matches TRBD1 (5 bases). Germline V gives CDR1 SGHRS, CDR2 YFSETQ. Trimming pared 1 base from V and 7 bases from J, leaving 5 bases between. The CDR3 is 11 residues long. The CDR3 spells CASSLQGGYTF. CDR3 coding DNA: TGCGCCAGCAGCTTGCAGGGTGGCTACACCTTC.

This CDR3 reads CASSVGSTSYNEQFF. CDR3 nucleotide sequence: TGTGCCAGCAGCGTAGGCTCCACCTCCTACAATGAGCAGTTCTTC. The rearrangement joins TRBV9 to TRBJ2-1; D is undetermined. V dropped 0 bases and J dropped 0 bases, with 7 bases sitting between them. The V gene's germline CDR1 is SGDLS and CDR2 YYNGEE. CDR3 length equals 15 residues.

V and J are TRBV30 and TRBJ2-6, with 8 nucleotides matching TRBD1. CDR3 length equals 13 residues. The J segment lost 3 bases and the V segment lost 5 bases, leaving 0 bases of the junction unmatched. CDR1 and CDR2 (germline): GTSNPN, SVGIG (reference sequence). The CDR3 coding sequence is TGTGCCTGGGGACAGGGTGGGGCCAACGTCCTGACTTTC. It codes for CAWGQGGANVLTF.

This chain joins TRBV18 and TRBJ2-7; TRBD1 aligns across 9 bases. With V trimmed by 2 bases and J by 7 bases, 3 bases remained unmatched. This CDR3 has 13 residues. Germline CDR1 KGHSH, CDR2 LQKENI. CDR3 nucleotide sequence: TGTGCCAGCTCACCAGACAGGGGGGGGGAGCAGTACTTC. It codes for CASSPDRGGEQYF.

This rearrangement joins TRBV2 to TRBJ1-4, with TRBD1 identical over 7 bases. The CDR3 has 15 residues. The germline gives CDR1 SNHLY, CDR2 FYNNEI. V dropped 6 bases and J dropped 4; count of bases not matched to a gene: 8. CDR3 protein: CASRARTGNNEKLFF. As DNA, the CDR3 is TGTGCCAGCAGGGCCCGGACAGGAAATAATGAAAAACTGTTTTTT. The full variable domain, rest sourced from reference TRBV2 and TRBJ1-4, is EPEVTQTPSHQVTQMGQEVILRCVPISNHLYFYWYRQILGQKVEFLVSFYNNEISEKSEIFDDQFSVERPDGSNFTLKIRSTKLEDSAMYFCASRARTGNNEKLFFGSGTQLSVL.

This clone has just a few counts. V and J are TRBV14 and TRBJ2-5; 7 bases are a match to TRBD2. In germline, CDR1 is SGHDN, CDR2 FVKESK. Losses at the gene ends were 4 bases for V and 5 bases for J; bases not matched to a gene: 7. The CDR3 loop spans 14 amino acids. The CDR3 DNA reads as TGTGCCAGCAGCCTAGGGGCGCGGGGGGAGACCCAGTACTTC. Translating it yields CASSLGARGETQYF.

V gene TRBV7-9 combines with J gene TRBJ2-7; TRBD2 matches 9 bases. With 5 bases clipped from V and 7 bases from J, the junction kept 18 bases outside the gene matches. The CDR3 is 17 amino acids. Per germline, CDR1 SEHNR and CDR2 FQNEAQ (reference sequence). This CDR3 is CASSPRGSGGRPREQYF. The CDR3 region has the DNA TGTGCCAGCAGCCCCCGGGGTAGCGGGGGCAGACCAAGGGAGCAGTACTTC.

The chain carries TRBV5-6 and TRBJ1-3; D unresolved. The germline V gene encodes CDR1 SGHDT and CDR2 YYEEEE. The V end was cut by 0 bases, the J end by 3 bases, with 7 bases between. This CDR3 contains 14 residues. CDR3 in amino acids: CASSLAGFGNTIYF. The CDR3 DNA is TGTGCCAGCAGCTTGGCGGGGTTTGGAAACACCATATATTTT.

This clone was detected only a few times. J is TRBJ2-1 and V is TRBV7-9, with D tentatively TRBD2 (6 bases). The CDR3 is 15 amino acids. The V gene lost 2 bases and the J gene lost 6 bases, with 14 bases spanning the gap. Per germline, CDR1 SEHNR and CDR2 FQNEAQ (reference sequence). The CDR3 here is CASSLTASVLNEQFF. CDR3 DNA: TGTGCCAGCAGCTTAACGGCTAGCGTACTCAATGAGCAGTTCTTC.

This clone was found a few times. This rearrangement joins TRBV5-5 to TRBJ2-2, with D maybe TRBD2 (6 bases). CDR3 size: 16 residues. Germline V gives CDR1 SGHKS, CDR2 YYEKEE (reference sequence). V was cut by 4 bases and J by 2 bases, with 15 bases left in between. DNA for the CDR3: TGTGCCAGCAGCCCCCTAGGCGGGGTAAACACCGGGGAGCTGTTTTTT. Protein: CASSPLGGVNTGELFF.

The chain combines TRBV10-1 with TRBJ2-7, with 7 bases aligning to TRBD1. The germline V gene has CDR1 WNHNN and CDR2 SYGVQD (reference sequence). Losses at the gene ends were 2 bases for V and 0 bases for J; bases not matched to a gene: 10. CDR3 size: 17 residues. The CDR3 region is CASSETYTGTVSYEQYF. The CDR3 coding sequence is TGCGCCAGCAGTGAGACATATACCGGGACAGTCTCCTACGAGCAGTACTTC.

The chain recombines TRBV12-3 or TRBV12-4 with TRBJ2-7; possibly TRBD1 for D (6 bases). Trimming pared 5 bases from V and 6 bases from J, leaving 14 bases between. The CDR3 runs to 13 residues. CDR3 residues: CASSNREMGEQYF. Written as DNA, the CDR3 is TGTGCCAGCAGTAACAGGGAAATGGGCGAGCAGTACTTC.

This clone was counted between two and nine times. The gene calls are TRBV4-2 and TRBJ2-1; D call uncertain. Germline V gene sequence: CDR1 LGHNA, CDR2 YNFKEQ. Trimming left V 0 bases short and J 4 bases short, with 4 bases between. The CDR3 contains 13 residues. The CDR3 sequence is CASSQEVYNEQFF. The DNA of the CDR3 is TGTGCCAGCAGCCAAGAAGTTTACAATGAGCAGTTCTTC.

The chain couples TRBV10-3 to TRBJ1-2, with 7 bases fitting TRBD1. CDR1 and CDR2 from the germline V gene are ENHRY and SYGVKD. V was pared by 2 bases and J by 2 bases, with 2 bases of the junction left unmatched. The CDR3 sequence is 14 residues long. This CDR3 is CAISEGTENYGYTF. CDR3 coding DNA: TGTGCCATCAGTGAGGGGACAGAAAACTATGGCTACACCTTC.

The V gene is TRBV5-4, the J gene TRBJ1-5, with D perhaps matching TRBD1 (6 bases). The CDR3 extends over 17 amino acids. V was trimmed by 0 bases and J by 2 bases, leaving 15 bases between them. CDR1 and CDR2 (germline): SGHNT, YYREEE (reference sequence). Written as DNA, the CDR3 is TGTGCCAGCAGCTTGGGCCCGGGACAAACGGGCAATCAGCCCCAGCATTTT. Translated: CASSLGPGQTGNQPQHF.